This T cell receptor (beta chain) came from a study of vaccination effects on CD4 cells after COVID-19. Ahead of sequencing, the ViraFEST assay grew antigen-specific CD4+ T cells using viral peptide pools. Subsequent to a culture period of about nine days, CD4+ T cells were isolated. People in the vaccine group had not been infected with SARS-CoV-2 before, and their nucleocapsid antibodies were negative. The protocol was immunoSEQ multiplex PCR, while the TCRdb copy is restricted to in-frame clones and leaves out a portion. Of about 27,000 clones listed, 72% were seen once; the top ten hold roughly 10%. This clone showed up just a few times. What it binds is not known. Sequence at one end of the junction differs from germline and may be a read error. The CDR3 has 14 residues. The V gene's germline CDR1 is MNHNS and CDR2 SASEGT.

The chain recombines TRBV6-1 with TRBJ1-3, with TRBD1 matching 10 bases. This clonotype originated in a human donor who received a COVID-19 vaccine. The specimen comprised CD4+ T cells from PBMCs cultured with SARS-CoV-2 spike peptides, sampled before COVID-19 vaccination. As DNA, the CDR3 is TGTGCCAGCAGTGAAAGGGACAGGGGAACCACCATATATTTT. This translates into CASSERDRGTTIYF.